Given below is one T cell receptor beta chain in context. The antigen is undetermined. The source of the sample is a study of long-term antiretroviral therapy in people with HIV. General observations from the study: The blood, collected between about 2004 and 2018, was possibly taken under older ART regimens. Compared with controls, HIV repertoires showed narrower CDR3 length ranges. An increase in diversity followed ART, yet levels stayed below transplant donor controls.

The cryopreserved samples used held roughly 0.9-10 million PBMC prior to extraction of DNA. Version v3.0 of the immunoSEQ assay was performed at survey level. Profiling relied on immunoSEQ multiplex PCR, and the TCRdb table lists in-frame clones only, not all of them. The table shows tens of thousands of clones, with approximately 85% occurring only once. From germline, CDR1 is SEHNR and CDR2 FQNEAQ (reference sequence). With 5 bases removed from V and 0 bases from J, the gap between germline ends came to 8 bases. This CDR3 region has 15 residues. This sequence originates from a man younger than 35 with HIV. This specimen was unsorted PBMCs, taken 2.2 years after starting antiretroviral therapy. J is TRBJ1-6 and V is TRBV7-9, with D uncertain. The CDR3 reads CASSAGSSYNSPLHF. CDR3 DNA: TGTGCCAGCAGCGCCGGGAGCTCCTATAATTCACCCCTCCACTTT.